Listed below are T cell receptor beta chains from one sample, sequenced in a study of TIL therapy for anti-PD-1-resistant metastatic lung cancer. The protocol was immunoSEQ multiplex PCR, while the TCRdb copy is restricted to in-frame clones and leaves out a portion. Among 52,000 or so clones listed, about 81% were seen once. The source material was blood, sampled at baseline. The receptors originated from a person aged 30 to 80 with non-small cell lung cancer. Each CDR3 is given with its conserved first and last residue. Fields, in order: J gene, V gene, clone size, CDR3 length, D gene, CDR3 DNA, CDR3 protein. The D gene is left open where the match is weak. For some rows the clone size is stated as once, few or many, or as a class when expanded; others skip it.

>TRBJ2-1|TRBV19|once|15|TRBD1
TGTGCCAGTAGTCGGGACAGCAGCTCCTACAATGAGCAGTTCTTC
CASSRDSSSYNEQFF
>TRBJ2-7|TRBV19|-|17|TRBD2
TGTGCCAGTAGTCTAGGGGTAGCGGGAGTCGAGCCCTACGAGCAGTACTTC
CASSLGVAGVEPYEQYF
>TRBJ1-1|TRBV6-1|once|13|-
TGTGCCAGCAGTGAAGCGTCCGGGGACAACGCTTTCTTT
CASSEASGDNAFF
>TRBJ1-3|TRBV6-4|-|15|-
TGTGCCAGCAGTGACTCACGACAGTTTGGAAACACCATATATTTT
CASSDSRQFGNTIYF
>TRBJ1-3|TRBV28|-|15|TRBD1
TGTGCCAGCAGGCTACAGGGGGCGCTTGGAAACACCATATATTTT
CASRLQGALGNTIYF
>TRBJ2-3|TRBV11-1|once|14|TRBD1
TGTGCCAGCAGGGCCGGGACAGGAGTAGATACGCAGTATTTT
CASRAGTGVDTQYF
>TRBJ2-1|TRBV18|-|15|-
TGTGCCAGCTCACCTGGACAGTCATCCTACAATGAGCAGTTCTTC
CASSPGQSSYNEQFF
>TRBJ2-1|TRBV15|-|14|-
TGTGCCACCAGCAGAGATCGAGGGTCCGGTGAGCAGTTCTTC
CATSRDRGSGEQFF
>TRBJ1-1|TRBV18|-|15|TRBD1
TGTGCCAGCTCACGTTGGGACAGGGGAGTAGCTGAAGCTTTCTTT
CASSRWDRGVAEAFF
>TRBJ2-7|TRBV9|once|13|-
TGTGCCAGCAGCGTAGGGGTCGGATACGAGCAGTACTTC
CASSVGVGYEQYF
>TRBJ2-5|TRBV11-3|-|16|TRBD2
TGTGCCAGCAGCTCCGGGACTAGCGGGAGGCGGGAGACCCAGTACTTC
CASSSGTSGRRETQYF
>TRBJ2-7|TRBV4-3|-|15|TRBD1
TGCGCCAGCAGCCTAGGACAGGGGGCGTACTGGGAGCAGTACTTC
CASSLGQGAYWEQYF
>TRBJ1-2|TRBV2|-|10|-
TGTGCCAGCAGTTACTATGGCTACACCTTC
CASSYYGYTF
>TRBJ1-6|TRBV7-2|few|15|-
TGTGCCAGCAGCTTCGGGAGCTCCTATAATTCACCCCTCCACTTT
CASSFGSSYNSPLHF
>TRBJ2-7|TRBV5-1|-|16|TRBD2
TGCGCCAGCAGCCCTCAAGCGGGAGTGCCCTCCTACGAGCAGTACTTC
CASSPQAGVPSYEQYF
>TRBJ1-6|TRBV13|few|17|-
TGTGCCAGCAGCTCACGCCGGGCCTCAACGGGCGATTCACCCCTCCACTTT
CASSSRRASTGDSPLHF
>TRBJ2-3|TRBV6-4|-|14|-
TGTGCCAGCAGTGTAGGGGCCAGCACAGATACGCAGTATTTT
CASSVGASTDTQYF
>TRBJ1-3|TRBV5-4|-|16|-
TGTGCCAGCAGCTTGGCCTCCCGGGGAGCTGGAAACACCATATATTTT
CASSLASRGAGNTIYF
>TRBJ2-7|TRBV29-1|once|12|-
TGCAGCGTTCGAAGGGGTACCTACGAGCAGTACTTC
CSVRRGTYEQYF
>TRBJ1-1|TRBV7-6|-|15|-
TGTGCCAGCAGCTTAGGGAATTTTATGAACACTGAAGCTTTCTTT
CASSLGNFMNTEAFF
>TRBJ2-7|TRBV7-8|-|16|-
TGTGCCAGCAGCCGAGTTGGGGGGATACAGGGAAACGAGCAGTACTTC
CASSRVGGIQGNEQYF
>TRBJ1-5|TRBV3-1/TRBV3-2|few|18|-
TGTGCCAGCAGCCGTGGGACATCCACCTCTTATAGCAATCAGCCCCAGCATTTT
CASSRGTSTSYSNQPQHF
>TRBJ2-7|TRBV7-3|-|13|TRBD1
TGTGCCAGCAGCTCGGACAGGGGGAACGAGCAGTACTTC
CASSSDRGNEQYF
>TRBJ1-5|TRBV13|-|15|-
TGTGCCAGCAGCGTACAGGGTAGGCCCAATCAGCCCCAGCATTTT
CASSVQGRPNQPQHF
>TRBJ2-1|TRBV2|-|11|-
TGTGCCAGCGGGGTGGGATATGGGGAGTTCTTC
CASGVGYGEFF
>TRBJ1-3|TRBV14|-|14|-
TGTGCCAGCAGCCAGGGGAGCTCTGGAAACACCATATATTTT
CASSQGSSGNTIYF
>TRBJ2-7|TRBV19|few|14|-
TGTGCCAGTAGTACGGGCCCCACCGCCTACGAGCAGTACTTC
CASSTGPTAYEQYF
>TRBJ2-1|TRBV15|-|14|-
TGTGCCACCAGCAGGGGGCTCTCCTACAATGAGCAGTTCTTC
CATSRGLSYNEQFF